What follows are 19 T cell receptor beta chains derived from one specimen sequenced in a study of persistence of HIV-infected CD4 T cells. An overlapping HIV-1 Gag peptide pool stimulated these cells at about 1 ug/peptide/mL. CD40L/CD69 double-negative CD45RO-high memory CD4+ T cells were collected. This was the immunoSEQ version 4 assay in survey mode. Here immunoSEQ multiplex PCR was the method, and the copy in TCRdb shows in-frame clones only, minus some. The sample carries about 36,000 clones, over 75% recorded once. The antigens of these receptors remain unknown. Sequencing used cultured CD4+ T cells from PBMCs, obtained from a patient who received antiretroviral therapy. The source of these receptors is an adult with HIV. The donor label of this sample is uncertain.

This clone is medium-sized. The V gene is TRBV4-1, the J gene TRBJ2-3, with 7 bases that match TRBD2. Germline V gene lookup returns CDR1 MGHRA and CDR2 YSYEKL. The length of the CDR3 is 16 residues. J gave up 0 bases and V 1 base, and 4 bases lay outside the gene matches. CDR3 region: CASSQVSGYSTDTQYF. The CDR3 bases are TGCGCCAGCAGCCAAGTTAGCGGGTATAGCACAGATACGCAGTATTTT.

CDR3 coding DNA: TGTGCCACCAGCAGAAACCCGGGACAAACGAACACCGGGGAGCTGTTTTTT. Translation: CATSRNPGQTNTGELFF. The chain carries TRBV15 and TRBJ2-2; weak D call: TRBD1 (6 bases). The CDR3 runs 17 residues. The germline V and J ends were trimmed by 2 bases and 0 bases, with 13 bases remaining between them. The germline gives CDR1 LNHNV, CDR2 YYDKDF (reference sequence).

J is TRBJ2-5 and V is TRBV21-1; TRBD2 is the table's D call, not checked against the DNA. TRBV21-1 is an annotated pseudogene. This CDR3 has 14 amino acids. The CDR3 reads CASSKVLSQETQYF. CDR3 nucleotides: TGTGCCAGCAGCAAAGTTCTTAGCCAAGAGACCCAGTACTTC.

The chain uses TRBV15 and TRBJ1-5; 10 bases are a match to TRBD1. The CDR3 is 15 amino acids. CDR1 and CDR2 from the germline V gene are LNHNV and YYDKDF (reference sequence). Unmatched junction bases numbered 5, after V lost 2 bases and J lost 7 bases. CDR3 loop: CATSRSDRGKQPQHF. The CDR3 bases are TGTGCCACCAGCAGATCGGACAGGGGGAAGCAGCCCCAGCATTTT. Combining the CDR3 with reference TRBV15 and TRBJ1-5 gives the whole variable domain DAMVIQNPRYQVTQFGKPVTLSCSQTLNHNVMYWYQQKSSQAPKLLFHYYDKDFNNEADTPDNFQSRRPNTSFCFLDIRSPGLGDTAMYLCATSRSDRGKQPQHFGDGTRLSIL.

The chain joins TRBV12-3 or TRBV12-4 to TRBJ1-5; possibly TRBD1 for D (6 bases). The CDR3 is 12 amino acids. V lost 7 bases, J lost 7 bases, and 11 bases lay in between. Here the CDR3 reads CASMRGNQPQHF. CDR3 nucleotides: TGTGCCAGCATGAGGGGGAACCAGCCCCAGCATTTT.

The CDR3 sequence is CASSSGPQTNYGYTF. DNA for the CDR3: TGTGCCAGCTCAAGCGGACCCCAAACTAACTATGGCTACACCTTC. This rearrangement joins TRBV18 to TRBJ1-2; no definite D call. Germline values: CDR1 KGHSH, CDR2 LQKENI. The V end was cut by 5 bases, the J end by 0 bases, with 13 bases between. The CDR3 runs to 15 residues.

V and J are TRBV7-9 and TRBJ2-7, with TRBD2 as a possible D gene (5 bases). Germline V CDR1 and CDR2: SEHNR, FQNEAQ (reference sequence). Trimming took 2 bases from V and 5 from J, leaving 13 bases between them. This CDR3 region has 14 residues. The CDR3 DNA is TGTGCCAGCAGCTTACCGGTCGAGCGGAACGAGCAGTACTTC. This encodes CASSLPVERNEQYF.

This clone was seen once. V and J are TRBV29-1 and TRBJ1-1; 9 positions agree with TRBD1. After removal of 5 bases from V and 4 bases from J, the junction contained 2 bases not matched to a gene. The CDR3 is 12 residues long. In germline, CDR1 is SQVTM, CDR2 ANQGSEA. The CDR3 loop is CSVMTGGTEAFF. For the CDR3, the DNA is TGCAGCGTTATGACAGGGGGCACTGAAGCTTTCTTT.

This chain uses TRBV15 with TRBJ2-3; 9 positions match TRBD1. Trimming removed 5 bases from V and 2 bases from J; junction bases left unmatched: 2. The CDR3 is 14 amino acids. Germline assignment: CDR1 LNHNV and CDR2 YYDKDF (reference sequence). The CDR3 DNA reads TGTGCCACCAGCGGGACAGGGTACACAGATACGCAGTATTTT. Translating gives CATSGTGYTDTQYF.

The V call is TRBV6-6, the J call TRBJ2-2, with D possibly matching TRBD1 (6 bases). The CDR3 spans 19 residues. The V gene lost 5 bases and the J gene lost 4 bases, with 26 bases spanning the gap. Germline assignment: CDR1 MNHNY and CDR2 SVGAGI (reference sequence). In nucleotides, the CDR3 is TGTGCCAGCAGTCCTACTCTAGACAGGATCCAACTGGGCACCGGGGAGCTGTTTTTT. Its translation is CASSPTLDRIQLGTGELFF.

The chain carries TRBV28 and TRBJ1-1, with a weak D call TRBD1 (6 bases). CDR3 length: 15 residues. Trimming stripped 2 bases from V and 0 bases from J, with 10 bases between. CDR1 and CDR2 (germline): MDHEN, SYDVKM. The CDR3 coding sequence is TGTGCCAGCAGTTTAGCAGGGGCAATGAACACTGAAGCTTTCTTT. Encoded protein: CASSLAGAMNTEAFF.

This chain links TRBV2 with TRBJ2-3; 11 bases line up with TRBD2. The CDR3 runs to 16 residues. Losses at the gene ends were 4 bases for V and 0 bases for J; bases not matched to a gene: 3. In germline, CDR1 is SNHLY, CDR2 FYNNEI. CDR3 sequence: CASSVLAGVSTDTQYF. CDR3 nucleotides: TGTGCCAGCAGTGTACTAGCGGGGGTCAGCACAGATACGCAGTATTTT.

J is TRBJ2-2 and V is TRBV23-1, with 9 bases fitting TRBD1. TRBV23-1 is assigned to the ORF class and has an uncertain function. The CDR3 has 15 residues. After removal of 7 bases from V and 5 bases from J, the junction contained 8 bases not matched to a gene. CDR3 nucleotides: TGCGCCAGCATCGAACCGACAGGGGGTACCGGGGAGCTGTTTTTT. Amino acids: CASIEPTGGTGELFF.

The chain links TRBV2 to TRBJ1-5; D unclear. Trimming left V 7 bases short and J 2 bases short, with 9 bases between. The germline V gene has CDR1 SNHLY and CDR2 FYNNEI. CDR3 size: 13 residues. CDR3 in amino acids: CASMGPGNQPQHF. The DNA of the CDR3 is TGTGCCAGCATGGGTCCCGGCAATCAGCCCCAGCATTTT.

The chain carries TRBV28 and TRBJ1-2; 7 nucleotides match TRBD1. This CDR3 comprises 14 residues. Trimming took 9 bases from V and 4 from J; bases not matched to a gene: 11. CDR1 and CDR2 (germline): MDHEN, SYDVKM. As DNA, the CDR3 is TGTGCCAGTGGAACCGGGACAGAGAGCTATGGCTACACCTTC. This gives the protein CASGTGTESYGYTF.

The genes are TRBV5-1 and TRBJ2-7, with TRBD1 identical over 9 bases. The CDR3 totals 16 residues. Germline V gene data show CDR1 as SGHRS and CDR2 as YFSETQ. The junction had 11 bases not matched to a gene; V was cut back by 4 bases and J by 3 bases. The CDR3 DNA follows: TGCGCCAGCAGCACTGGGACAGGGCGACTTAACTACGAGCAGTACTTC. Encoded protein: CASSTGTGRLNYEQYF.

In its sample, this clone was seen once. V and J are TRBV28 and TRBJ2-4; either TRBD1 or TRBD2 may supply D (6 bases each). The CDR3 is 15 amino acids. In germline, CDR1 is MDHEN, CDR2 SYDVKM. The ends were cut back, 5 bases at V and 11 bases at J, with 22 bases in the middle. In DNA, the CDR3 is TGTGCCAGCAGTGGCCCAGGGGTTGGGGGGACATTTCAGTACTTC. This encodes CASSGPGVGGTFQYF.

The count of this clone is one. V is TRBV27 and J is TRBJ2-3, with D possibly matching TRBD1 (6 bases). The V end lost 8 bases, the J end lost 2 bases, and 17 bases lay between the germline ends. The CDR3 runs 15 residues. Germline lookup yields CDR1 MNHEY and CDR2 SMNVEV (reference sequence). The CDR3 DNA reads as TGTGCCAGCCAGGAAAGGGACATATACACAGATACGCAGTATTTT. Translation: CASQERDIYTDTQYF.

The chain recombines TRBV27 with TRBJ1-1; D uncertain. Looked up from germline, CDR1 is MNHEY and CDR2 is SMNVEV (reference sequence). Trimming took 3 bases from V and 0 from J, leaving 11 bases between them. This CDR3 contains 15 residues. Here the CDR3 reads CASSFIRAMNTEAFF. As DNA, the CDR3 is TGTGCCAGCAGTTTCATTAGGGCCATGAACACTGAAGCTTTCTTT.